These 19 T cell receptor beta chains were sequenced from one sample in a study of CD8+ T cells in alopecia areata. Extracted RNA was reverse transcribed into cDNA, the sequencing template. Sequenced by immunoSEQ multiplex PCR; TCRdb stores in-frame clones only, minus some. This sample carries roughly 110,000 clones, none of them present only once. The sequencing sample was made of lesional skin. The receptor set was obtained from a C3H/HeJ mouse with alopecia areata. The MHC haplotype of this mouse line is H2-k.

As regards this clone: Gene names are the mouse ones. The read terminates 4 residues before the CDR3 end, so the remaining end is supplied by the germline J gene. The rearrangement uses TRBV1 and TRBJ1-1; TRBD1 agrees at 10 bases. The CDR3 totals 17 residues. Losses at the gene ends were 0 bases for V and 0 bases for J; bases not matched to a gene: 4. Germline assignment: CDR1 NSQYPW and CDR2 LRSPGD (reference sequence). The CDR3 bases that were read are TGCACCTGCAGTGCAGATCGTGGGACAGGGGCAAACACA. It specifies CTCSADRGTGANT. The entire CDR3 reads CTCSADRGTGANTEVFF.

This clone came up a few times. Mouse gene names apply. The read is 4 residues too short to cover the CDR3 end, so that end is filled in from the germline J gene. The chain couples TRBV14 to TRBJ1-2; possibly TRBD1 for D (6 bases). The germline gives CDR1 SGHDT, CDR2 FRDEAV. The CDR3 loop spans 13 amino acids. V was trimmed by 4 bases and J by 0 bases, leaving 7 bases between them. The CDR3 reads CASSRTANSDYTF. CDR3 bases read: TGTGCCAGCAGTCGGACAGCAAACTCC.

The sample holds a few counts of this clone. Mouse gene names apply. The observed sequence ends 4 residues before the CDR3 terminus, with the missing tail filled in from the germline J gene. This rearrangement joins TRBV13-3 to TRBJ2-5; the match to TRBD2 covers 10 bases. CDR3 size: 15 residues. Germline values: CDR1 NNHDY, CDR2 SYVADS. The sequenced CDR3 bases are TGTGCCAGCAGTGGTCACTGGGGGGGAGGAGAC. Translating gives CASSGHWGGGD. The whole CDR3 protein is CASSGHWGGGDTQYF.

Ten or more counts support this clone. Germline and genes here are mouse. From the germline J gene comes the end of the CDR3, since the read stops 4 residues before it. The same CDR3 arises from other DNA sequences in this sample as well. The chain combines TRBV13-3 with TRBJ2-1; 10 bases fit TRBD1. Germline V gene lookup returns CDR1 NNHDY and CDR2 SYVADS. The CDR3 is made up of 14 amino acids. CDR3 DNA, as far as it was read: TGTGCCAGCAGCCGGGACAGGGGTCGGGCT. Translating it yields CASSRDRGRA. The entire CDR3 is CASSRDRGRAEQFF.

Notes on this clone: Gene names are mouse gene names. Sequencing ends 4 residues short of the CDR3 end; the germline J gene provides the rest. The V gene is TRBV13-3, the J gene TRBJ2-1; the match to TRBD1 covers 9 bases. The V gene's germline CDR1 is NNHDY and CDR2 SYVADS. The CDR3 sequence is 15 residues long. The junction had 4 bases not matched to a gene; V was cut back by 3 bases and J by 3 bases. The CDR3 here is CASSGDRGVYAEQFF. CDR3 bases read: TGTGCCAGCAGTGGAGACAGGGGGGTCTATGCT.

This clone was recorded a few times. Mouse gene names and germline throughout. The CDR3 is cut off 4 residues early in the read; its end comes from the germline J gene. V is TRBV13-3 and J is TRBJ2-7; 8 bases fit TRBD1. Germline V gene lookup returns CDR1 NNHDY and CDR2 SYVADS. The CDR3 extends over 15 amino acids. The CDR3 region is CASSDVQGAIYEQYF. CDR3 bases read: TGTGCCAGCAGTGATGTCCAGGGGGCAATTTAT.

Comments on this clone: Gene names are mouse gene names. The read ends 4 residues early relative to the CDR3; the germline J gene fills the gap. This chain links TRBV13-3 with TRBJ1-2, with TRBD1 matching 10 bases. The CDR3 runs to 15 residues. V dropped 3 bases and J dropped 1; count of bases not matched to a gene: 3. Germline loops: CDR1 NNHDY, CDR2 SYVADS. CDR3 loop: CASSVGQGGNSDYTF. The DNA read from the CDR3 is TGTGCCAGCAGTGTAGGACAGGGGGGAAACTCC.

Details on this clone: Gene labels here are mouse ones. Read sequence stops 4 residues before the CDR3 end, and the germline J gene provides the missing end. The rearrangement links TRBV14 to TRBJ2-2; 7 nucleotides agree with TRBD1. Germline CDR1 and CDR2: SGHDT and FRDEAV. Trimming at V came to 3 bases and at J to 0 bases, leaving 5 bases not matched to a gene. This CDR3 region has 16 residues. CDR3 in amino acids: CASSSRQGSNTGQLYF. Partial CDR3 DNA: TGTGCCAGCAGTTCTCGACAGGGCTCAAACACCGGG.

This clone was seen more than once but under ten times. Gene and germline names: mouse. The sequence runs out 4 residues before the end of the CDR3; the remainder is reconstructed from the germline J gene. This chain links TRBV31 with TRBJ1-1; D call uncertain. The CDR3 totals 13 residues. Germline values: CDR1 GKSSPN, CDR2 SITVG. The V end was cut by 2 bases, the J end by 0 bases, with 7 bases between. CDR3 bases read: TGTGCCTGGAGTTCCCGACAGAACACA. Amino acid sequence: CAWSSRQNT. The full-length CDR3 reads as CAWSSRQNTEVFF.

Of note for this clone: These gene names are mouse names. The read terminates 4 residues before the CDR3 end, so the remaining end is supplied by the germline J gene. J is TRBJ2-2 and V is TRBV13-3, with D tentatively TRBD1 (6 bases). The CDR3 is 15 amino acids. Germline V lookup: CDR1 NNHDY, CDR2 SYVADS. Trimming removed 2 bases from V and 0 bases from J, with 8 bases in between. The CDR3 DNA, read in part, is TGTGCCAGCAGTGACCACAGGGCAAACACCGGG. Translating gives CASSDHRANTG. The CDR3 in its entirety is CASSDHRANTGQLYF.

Only a few counts were recorded for this clone. Germline and genes: mouse. The sequenced fragment ends 4 residues before the CDR3 boundary, so the rest is inferred from the germline J gene. V is TRBV19 and J is TRBJ2-1, with 8 positions matching TRBD2. The CDR3 is 14 amino acids. Germline values: CDR1 FNHDT, CDR2 SITEND (reference sequence). The V segment lost 1 base and the J segment 6 bases; nucleotides outside the gene matches: 3. The covered CDR3 bases are TGTGCCAGCAGTATAAGCACTGGGGGTGCT. This codes for CASSISTGGA. The whole CDR3 reads CASSISTGGAEQFF.

Notes on this clone: Each gene name is a mouse one. The read is 4 residues too short to cover the CDR3 end, so that end is filled in from the germline J gene. J is TRBJ1-4 and V is TRBV1; D not certain. Germline V CDR1 and CDR2: NSQYPW, LRSPGD (reference sequence). Trimming pared 0 bases from V and 1 base from J, leaving 9 bases between. There are 16 residues in the CDR3. CDR3 bases read: TGCACCTGCAGTGCAGATGTCAGGCCTTCCAACGAA. This sequence encodes CTCSADVRPSNE. The complete CDR3 protein is CTCSADVRPSNERLFF.

This clone has more than one count but fewer than ten. Gene names are the mouse ones. The CDR3 goes on 4 residues after the read ends, and that part is filled in from the germline J gene. Distinct nucleotide sequences in the sample also encode this CDR3. This chain joins TRBV13-3 and TRBJ2-3; the match to TRBD2 covers 9 bases. Per the germline V gene, CDR1 is NNHDY and CDR2 is SYVADS. V dropped 1 base and J dropped 0; count of bases not matched to a gene: 3. The CDR3 runs to 16 residues. The part of the CDR3 DNA that was read is TGTGCCAGCAGTGATTTGGGGGGGCGAAGTGCAGAA. As protein: CASSDLGGRSAE. The CDR3, in full, reads CASSDLGGRSAETLYF.

With respect to this clone: Gene names refer to mouse genes. The read gets to within 4 residues of the CDR3 end, and the germline J gene fills in the rest. This chain joins TRBV16 and TRBJ1-4; 9 bases are shared with TRBD1. The germline V gene encodes CDR1 SGHSA and CDR2 FRNQAP. The CDR3 is 16 residues long. V shed 7 bases and J 3 bases; nucleotides not matched to a gene: 9. The sequenced part of the CDR3 DNA is TGTGCAAGCACCTCGGGACAGGGAGGGGCCAACGAA. Protein product: CASTSGQGGANE. The whole CDR3 sequence is CASTSGQGGANERLFF.

This clone was seen only a few times. Gene names and germline match the mouse. The sequence runs out 4 residues before the end of the CDR3; the remainder is reconstructed from the germline J gene. J is TRBJ2-4 and V is TRBV1; a weak D match, TRBD1 (5 bases). The CDR3 is 16 residues long. The germline V and J ends were trimmed by 2 bases and 2 bases, with 14 bases remaining between them. CDR1 NSQYPW and CDR2 LRSPGD come from the germline V gene (reference sequence). The sequenced CDR3 bases are TGCACCTGCAGTGCAAGAGGGGAGGGCGTTCAAAAC. Protein: CTCSARGEGVQN. The entire CDR3 sequence reads CTCSARGEGVQNTLYF.

A word on this clone: Mouse germline and gene names are used. CDR3 DNA (partial): TGCACCTGCAGTGCCGACAGGTCGAACACA. It specifies CTCSADRSNT. The CDR3 reads in full as CTCSADRSNTEVFF. The rearrangement joins TRBV1 to TRBJ1-1; TRBD1 might be the D (6 bases). The observed sequence ends 4 residues before the CDR3 terminus, with the missing tail filled in from the germline J gene. CDR3 length equals 14 residues. Germline V lookup: CDR1 NSQYPW, CDR2 LRSPGD (reference sequence). V was cut by 3 bases and J by 1 base, with 9 bases left in between.

On this clone: TCRdb lists a protein that is different at residue 11 from the translated DNA; the protein given here uses the DNA translation. The gene names here belong to mouse. The CDR3 extends 3 residues past the end of the read, so its final part is completed from the germline J gene. This chain uses TRBV17 with TRBJ1-3, with 9 bases fitting TRBD1. The germline gives CDR1 MNHDT, CDR2 YYDKIL. The CDR3 contains 14 residues. V gave up 7 bases and J gave up 1 base; unmatched junction bases: 2. The CDR3 sequence: CASIGTGSGNTLYF. The sequenced CDR3 bases are TGTGCTAGCATCGGGACAGGGTCTGGAAATACG.

As concerns this clone: Mouse gene names apply. This CDR3 reads CASSLGAGGAEQFF. The CDR3 bases that were read are TGTGCCAGCAGTTTAGGGGCTGGGGGTGCT. J is TRBJ2-1 and V is TRBV14; 7 bases agree with TRBD2. The CDR3 end is not reached by the read, which stops 4 residues before it; the germline J gene fills it in. V lost 2 bases, J lost 6 bases, and 5 bases stayed unmatched. The CDR3 contains 14 residues. Germline V CDR1 and CDR2: SGHDT, FRDEAV.

With regard to this clone: Gene names and germline refer to mouse. Additional DNA sequences in this sample encode the identical CDR3. CDR3 DNA, as far as it was read: TGTGCCTGGAGTCTCACTGGGGGGTATGCT. Translated, it gives CAWSLTGGYA. The whole CDR3 is CAWSLTGGYAEQFF. V is TRBV31 and J is TRBJ2-1; 9 bases are shared with TRBD2. The read is 4 residues too short to cover the CDR3 end, so that end is filled in from the germline J gene. Per germline, CDR1 GKSSPN and CDR2 SITVG. With V trimmed by 0 bases and J by 4 bases, 1 base remained unmatched. This CDR3 spans 14 amino acids. Drawing the rest from reference TRBV31 and TRBJ2-1, the complete variable domain is AQTIHQWPVAEIKAVGSPLSLGCTIKGKSSPNLYWYWQATGGTLQQLFYSITVGQVESVVQLNLSASRPKDDQFILSTEKLLLSHSGFYLCAWSLTGGYAEQFFGPGTRLTVL.